The source of this T cell receptor beta chain is a study of shared clonotypes between healthy human individuals. Findings of the study overall: For sorted subsets, rarefaction showed incomplete sequencing despite large depth. Only blood samples were collected, and tissue repertoires likely differ.

Trimming left V 5 bases short and J 2 bases short, with 16 bases between. The CDR3 is made up of 15 amino acids. Per germline, CDR1 SGHRS and CDR2 YFSETQ. HIV-negative, healthy adults without recent acute infections or vaccinations were the donors. In regard to this clone: Its specificity is unknown.

TCRdb keeps only in-frame clones here, not all; method: immunoSEQ multiplex PCR. The repertoire holds 1,500,000 or so clones, with 98% as singletons. The chain joins TRBV5-1 to TRBJ2-5; a weak D match, TRBD2 (6 bases). Input material: naive CD4+ T cells sorted from blood. The sample's subset: CD45RA+ positively selected. The clonotype comes from a man aged 25-40 years in good health. CDR3 sequence: CASSLGTPGQETQYF. CDR3 in DNA: TGCGCCAGCAGTCTTGGGACTCCCGGACAAGAGACCCAGTACTTC.